A single T cell receptor (beta chain) is shown here with its context. A multiplex PCR was run with 60 Vbeta primers and 13 Jbeta primers. TCRdb's table, derived via immunoSEQ multiplex PCR, lists solely in-frame clones and lacks some. The table lists approximately 150,000 clones, roughly 66% of them singletons. With 8 bases clipped from V and 7 bases from J, the junction kept 12 bases outside the gene matches. Germline V CDR1 and CDR2: SGHNT, YENEEA. CDR3 length: 14 amino acids. As for the donors, each was a healthy bone marrow donor. This entry is derived from a study of cytomegalovirus exposure and HLA in healthy donors. For the study at large: Inside one of the first data releases sat 85 million or so unique TCRs taken from HLA-typed donors.

The sequence was obtained from a woman under 30 in good health and CMV-seronegative. The chain is built from TRBV11-3 and TRBJ2-5, with TRBD2 matching 8 bases. The sample comprised PBMCs. The CDR3 bases are TGTGCCAGCGGAACAGCGGGAGAGGAGAGGACCCAGTACTTC. It codes for CASGTAGEERTQYF. Full variable domain (outside the CDR3, taken from reference TRBV11-3 and TRBJ2-5): EAGVVQSPRYKIIEKKQPVAFWCNPISGHNTLYWYLQNLGQGPELLIRYENEEAVDDSQLPKDRFSAERLKGVDSTLKIQPAELGDSAVYLCASGTAGEERTQYFGPGTRLLVL.